This T cell receptor beta chain comes out of a study of blood T cell repertoires in COVID-19. On the study more broadly: COVID-19 samples, acute and convalescent, were from the United States, Italy and Spain. PBMCs, B-cell-depleted T cells, or T cells were the source of the cDNA or gDNA that made up the material.

The CDR3 consists of 15 residues. The V segment lost 1 base and the J segment 14 bases; nucleotides outside the gene matches: 11. CDR1 LGHDT and CDR2 YNNKEL come from the germline V gene (reference sequence). Per the authors' pipeline: Amplification with reference gene primers provided the estimates of nucleated cell counts. The protocol was immunoSEQ multiplex PCR, while the TCRdb copy is restricted to in-frame clones and leaves out a portion. Clone size and the V and J calls come from that table; the DNA yielded D and trimming. The sample shows roughly 260,000 clones, approximately 79% of them seen only once.

This receptor was obtained from a middle-aged woman with active or convalescent COVID-19. The chain joins TRBV3-1 (or the pseudogene TRBV3-2) to TRBJ2-3, with 11 bases lining up with TRBD2. Sequenced: peripheral blood. In DNA, the CDR3 is TGTGCCAGCAGCCAAGGGCCTAGCGGGGGGCGTGTTGCGTATTTT. This gives the protein CASSQGPSGGRVAYF.